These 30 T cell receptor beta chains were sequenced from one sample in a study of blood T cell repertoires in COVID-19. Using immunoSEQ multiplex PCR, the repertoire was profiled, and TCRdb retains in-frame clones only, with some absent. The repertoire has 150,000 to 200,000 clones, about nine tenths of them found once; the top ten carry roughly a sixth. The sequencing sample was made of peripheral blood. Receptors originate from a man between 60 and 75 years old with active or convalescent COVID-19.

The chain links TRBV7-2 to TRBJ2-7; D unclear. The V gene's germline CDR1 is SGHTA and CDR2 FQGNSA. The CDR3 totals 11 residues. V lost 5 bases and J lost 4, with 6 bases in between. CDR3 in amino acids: CASSLKYEQYF. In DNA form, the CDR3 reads TGTGCCAGCAGCCTTAAATACGAGCAGTACTTC.

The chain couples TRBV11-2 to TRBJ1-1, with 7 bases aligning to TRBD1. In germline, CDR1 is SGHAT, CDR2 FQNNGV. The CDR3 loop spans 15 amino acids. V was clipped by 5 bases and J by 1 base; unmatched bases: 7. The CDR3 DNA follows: TGTGCCAGCAGCCCCGACCGGGACAGGAACACTGAAGCTTTCTTT. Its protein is CASSPDRDRNTEAFF.

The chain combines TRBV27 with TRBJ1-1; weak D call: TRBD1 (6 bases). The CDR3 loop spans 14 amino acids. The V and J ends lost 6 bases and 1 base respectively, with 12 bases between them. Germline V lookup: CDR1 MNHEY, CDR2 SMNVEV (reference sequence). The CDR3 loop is CASSPGVWNTEAFF. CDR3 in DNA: TGTGCCAGCAGCCCAGGGGTCTGGAACACTGAAGCTTTCTTT.

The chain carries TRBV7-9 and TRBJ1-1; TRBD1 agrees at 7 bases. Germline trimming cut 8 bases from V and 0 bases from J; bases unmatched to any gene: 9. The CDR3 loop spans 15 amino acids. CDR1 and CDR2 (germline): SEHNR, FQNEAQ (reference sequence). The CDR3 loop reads CASLSAGGLNTEAFF. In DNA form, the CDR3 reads TGTGCCAGCCTCTCGGCAGGGGGTCTGAACACTGAAGCTTTCTTT.

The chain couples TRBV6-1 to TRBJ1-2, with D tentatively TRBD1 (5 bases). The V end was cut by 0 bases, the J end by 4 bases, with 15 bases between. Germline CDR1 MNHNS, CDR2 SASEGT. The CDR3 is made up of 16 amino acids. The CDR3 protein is CASSEALRGRGYGYTF. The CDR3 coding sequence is TGTGCCAGCAGTGAAGCGCTTAGGGGTAGAGGCTATGGCTACACCTTC.

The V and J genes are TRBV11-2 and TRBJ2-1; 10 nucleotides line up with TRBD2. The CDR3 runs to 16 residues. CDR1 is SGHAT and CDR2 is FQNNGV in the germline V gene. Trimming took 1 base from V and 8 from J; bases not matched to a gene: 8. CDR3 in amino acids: CASSLGKREGVDEQFF. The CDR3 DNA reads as TGTGCCAGCAGCTTAGGGAAGCGGGAGGGCGTCGATGAGCAGTTCTTC.

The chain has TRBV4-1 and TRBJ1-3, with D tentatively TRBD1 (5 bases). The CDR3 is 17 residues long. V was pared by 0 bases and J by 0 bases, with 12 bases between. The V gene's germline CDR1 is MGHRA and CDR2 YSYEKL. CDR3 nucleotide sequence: TGCGCCAGCAGCCAAGATAGGAGACAGATCTCTGGAAACACCATATATTTT. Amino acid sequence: CASSQDRRQISGNTIYF.

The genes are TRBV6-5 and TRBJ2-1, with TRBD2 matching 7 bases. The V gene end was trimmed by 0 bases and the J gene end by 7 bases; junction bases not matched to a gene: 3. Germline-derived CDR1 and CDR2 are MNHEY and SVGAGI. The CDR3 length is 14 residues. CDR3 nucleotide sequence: TGTGCCAGCAGTTACTCGTGGGGGGGGAATGAGCAGTTCTTC. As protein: CASSYSWGGNEQFF.

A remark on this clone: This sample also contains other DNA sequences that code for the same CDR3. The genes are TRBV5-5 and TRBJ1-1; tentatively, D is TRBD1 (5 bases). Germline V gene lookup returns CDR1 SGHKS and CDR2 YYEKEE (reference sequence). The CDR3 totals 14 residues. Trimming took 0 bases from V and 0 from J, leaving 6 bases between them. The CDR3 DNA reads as TGTGCCAGCAGCTTGGCAGGGATGAACACTGAAGCTTTCTTT. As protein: CASSLAGMNTEAFF.

The CDR3 DNA is TGTGCCATCAGTGAACAGGGGGCGAGCACCGGGGAGCTGTTTTTT. It yields the protein CAISEQGASTGELFF. The chain recombines TRBV10-3 with TRBJ2-2; 9 bases align to TRBD1. Trimming took 3 bases from V and 4 from J; bases not matched to a gene: 3. This CDR3 is built from 15 residues. Germline V lookup: CDR1 ENHRY, CDR2 SYGVKD.

The CDR3 is CSVERQGLGYGYTF. DNA of the CDR3: TGCAGCGTTGAGAGACAGGGATTAGGGTATGGCTACACCTTC. The chain joins TRBV29-1 to TRBJ1-2, with 7 bases lining up with TRBD1. The CDR3 sequence is 14 residues long. The V gene's germline CDR1 is SQVTM and CDR2 ANQGSEA. J gave up 5 bases and V 3 bases, and 9 bases lay outside the gene matches.

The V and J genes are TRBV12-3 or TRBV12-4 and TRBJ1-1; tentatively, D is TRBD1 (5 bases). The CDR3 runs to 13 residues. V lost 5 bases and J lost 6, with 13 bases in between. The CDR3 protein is CASSRIGESEAFF. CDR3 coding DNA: TGTGCCAGCAGTCGTATAGGGGAATCTGAAGCTTTCTTT.

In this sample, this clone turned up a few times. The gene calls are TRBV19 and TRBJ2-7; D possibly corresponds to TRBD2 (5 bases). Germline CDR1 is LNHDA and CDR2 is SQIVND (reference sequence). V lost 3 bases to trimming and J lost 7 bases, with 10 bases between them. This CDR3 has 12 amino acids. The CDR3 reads CASSMPRGEQYF. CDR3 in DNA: TGTGCCAGTAGTATGCCTCGCGGGGAGCAGTACTTC.

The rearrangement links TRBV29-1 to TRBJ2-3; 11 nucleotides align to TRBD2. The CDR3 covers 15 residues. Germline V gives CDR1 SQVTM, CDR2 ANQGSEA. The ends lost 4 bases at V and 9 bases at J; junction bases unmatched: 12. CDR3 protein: CSVVNSGRARGTQYF. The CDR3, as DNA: TGCAGCGTTGTTAATAGCGGGAGGGCGCGGGGGACGCAGTATTTT.

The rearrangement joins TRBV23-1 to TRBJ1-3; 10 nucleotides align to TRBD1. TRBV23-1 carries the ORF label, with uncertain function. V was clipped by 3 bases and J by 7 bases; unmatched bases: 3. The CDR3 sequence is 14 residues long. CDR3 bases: TGCGCCAGCAGTCATAGGACAGGGGGGAACACCATATATTTT. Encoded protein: CASSHRTGGNTIYF.

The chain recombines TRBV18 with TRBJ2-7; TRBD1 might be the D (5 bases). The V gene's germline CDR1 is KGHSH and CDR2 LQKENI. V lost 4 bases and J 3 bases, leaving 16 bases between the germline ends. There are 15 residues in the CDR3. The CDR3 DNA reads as TGTGCCAGCTCACGGGCAACAGGTACTGTCTACGAGCAGTACTTC. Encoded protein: CASSRATGTVYEQYF.

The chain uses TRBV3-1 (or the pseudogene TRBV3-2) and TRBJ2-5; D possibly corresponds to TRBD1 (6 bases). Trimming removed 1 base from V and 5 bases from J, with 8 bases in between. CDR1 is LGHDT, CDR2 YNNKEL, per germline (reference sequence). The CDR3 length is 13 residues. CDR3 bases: TGTGCCAGCAGCCAAGGAGGGGGTGAGACCCAGTACTTC. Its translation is CASSQGGGETQYF.

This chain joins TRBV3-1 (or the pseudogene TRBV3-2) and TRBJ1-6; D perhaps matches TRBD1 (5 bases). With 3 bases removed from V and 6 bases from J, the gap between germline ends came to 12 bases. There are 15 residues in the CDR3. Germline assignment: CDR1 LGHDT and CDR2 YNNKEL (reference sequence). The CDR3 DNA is TGTGCCAGCAGCCAGAGACCTGGGGCTAATTCACCCCTCCACTTT. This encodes CASSQRPGANSPLHF.

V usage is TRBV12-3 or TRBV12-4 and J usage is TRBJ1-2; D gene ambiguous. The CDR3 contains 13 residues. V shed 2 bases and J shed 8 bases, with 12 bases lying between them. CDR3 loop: CASSLTGRGGYTF. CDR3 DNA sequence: TGTGCCAGCAGTTTAACCGGCCGAGGGGGCTACACCTTC.

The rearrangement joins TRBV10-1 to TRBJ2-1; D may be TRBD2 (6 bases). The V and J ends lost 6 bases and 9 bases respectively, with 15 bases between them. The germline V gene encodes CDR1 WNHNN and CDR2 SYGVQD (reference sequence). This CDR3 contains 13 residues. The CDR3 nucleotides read TGCGCCAGCAGGGCCGGAGCCGGGGGTGAGCAGTTCTTC. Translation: CASRAGAGGEQFF.

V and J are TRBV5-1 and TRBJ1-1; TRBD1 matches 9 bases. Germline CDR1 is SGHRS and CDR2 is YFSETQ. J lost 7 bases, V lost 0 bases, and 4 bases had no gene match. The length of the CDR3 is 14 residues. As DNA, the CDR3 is TGCGCCAGCAGCTTGGAGGGGACAGGGATTGAAGCTTTCTTT. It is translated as CASSLEGTGIEAFF.

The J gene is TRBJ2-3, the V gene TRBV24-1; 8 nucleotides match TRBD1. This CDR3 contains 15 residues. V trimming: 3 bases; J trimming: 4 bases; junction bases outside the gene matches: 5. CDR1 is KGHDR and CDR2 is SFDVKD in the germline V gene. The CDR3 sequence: CATSDPTGEADTQYF. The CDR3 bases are TGTGCCACCAGTGATCCGACAGGGGAGGCAGATACGCAGTATTTT.

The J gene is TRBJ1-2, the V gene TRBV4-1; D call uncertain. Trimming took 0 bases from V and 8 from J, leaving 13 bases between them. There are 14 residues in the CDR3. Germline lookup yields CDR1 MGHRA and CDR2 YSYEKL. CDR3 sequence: CASSQDGEARGYTF. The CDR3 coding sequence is TGCGCCAGCAGCCAAGATGGAGAAGCACGCGGCTACACCTTC.

In nucleotides, the CDR3 is TGTGCCAGCAGACGAACAAACACCGGGGAGCTGTTTTTT. Translation gives CASRRTNTGELFF. The chain recombines TRBV7-2 with TRBJ2-2; D not resolved. Germline CDR1 SGHTA, CDR2 FQGNSA. This CDR3 is built from 13 residues. Deletions cut 6 bases from V and 2 bases from J, with 7 bases between.

The CDR3 loop reads CASSPGGLGTTDTQYF. The CDR3 nucleotides read TGTGCCAGCTCACCCGGCGGTCTGGGTACCACAGATACGCAGTATTTT. The chain uses TRBV18 and TRBJ2-3; no firm D call. The germline V and J ends were trimmed by 3 bases and 2 bases, with 15 bases remaining between them. The germline gives CDR1 KGHSH, CDR2 LQKENI. The CDR3 is made up of 16 amino acids.

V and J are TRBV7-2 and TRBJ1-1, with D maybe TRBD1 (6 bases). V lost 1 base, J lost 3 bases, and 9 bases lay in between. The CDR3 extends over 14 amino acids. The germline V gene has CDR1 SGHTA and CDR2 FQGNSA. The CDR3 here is CASSLVAGDTEAFF. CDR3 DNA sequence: TGTGCCAGCAGCTTAGTGGCAGGGGACACTGAAGCTTTCTTT.

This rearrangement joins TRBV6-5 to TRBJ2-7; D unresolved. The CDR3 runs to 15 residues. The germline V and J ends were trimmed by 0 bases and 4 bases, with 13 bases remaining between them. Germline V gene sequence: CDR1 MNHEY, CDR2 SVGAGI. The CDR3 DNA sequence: TGTGCCAGCAGTTACTCGTCCCTAGGTGCTTACGAGCAGTACTTC. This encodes CASSYSSLGAYEQYF.

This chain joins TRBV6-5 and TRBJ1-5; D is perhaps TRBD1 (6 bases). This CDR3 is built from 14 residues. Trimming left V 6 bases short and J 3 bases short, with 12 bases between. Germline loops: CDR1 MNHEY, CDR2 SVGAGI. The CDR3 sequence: CASSPWDTNQPQHF. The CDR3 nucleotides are TGTGCCAGCAGCCCCTGGGACACCAATCAGCCCCAGCATTTT.

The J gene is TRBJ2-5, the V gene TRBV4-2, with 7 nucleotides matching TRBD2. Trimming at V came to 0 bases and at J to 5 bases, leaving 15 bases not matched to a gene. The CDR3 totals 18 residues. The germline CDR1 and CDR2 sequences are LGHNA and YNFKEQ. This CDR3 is CASSQDWYPAGGFETQYF. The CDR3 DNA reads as TGTGCCAGCAGCCAAGATTGGTACCCGGCCGGGGGGTTTGAGACCCAGTACTTC.

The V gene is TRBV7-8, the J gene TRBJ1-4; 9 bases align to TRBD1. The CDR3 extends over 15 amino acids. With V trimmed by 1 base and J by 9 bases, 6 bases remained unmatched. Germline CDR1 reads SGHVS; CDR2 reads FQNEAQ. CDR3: CASSLDRDRVQKLFF. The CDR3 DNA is TGTGCCAGCAGCTTAGACCGGGACAGGGTGCAAAAACTGTTTTTT. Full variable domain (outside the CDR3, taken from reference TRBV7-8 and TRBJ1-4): GAGVSQSPRYKVAKRGQDVALRCDPISGHVSLFWYQQALGQGPEFLTYFQNEAQLDKSGLPSDRFFAERPEGSVSTLKIQRTQQEDSAVYLCASSLDRDRVQKLFFGSGTQLSVL.